The 6 T cell receptor beta chains listed next were all sequenced from one sample in a study of blood T cells in healthy people across ages (dated by TCRdb to 2015 to 2017). The method was 5' RACE. This sample was sequenced with an Illumina HiSeq 2500. A second PCR of 7 to 11 cycles was performed with a sample-barcoded 5' primer and a J-beta primer mix. TCRdb's own reprocessing of the public reads used fastp at Q25 and MiXCR and kept productive beta chains. Rows are unified per CDR3 protein, each entry keeping the most common DNA and genes. The table for this sample lists 850,000 to 950,000 distinct CDR3 sequences; 25% to 35% of them were counted only once. 15% to 20% of the sample rests with the top ten. Source material: blood. The receptors come from a woman older than 75 in good health.

The sample holds many counts of this clonotype. The V gene is TRBV20-1, the J gene TRBJ2-5, with D perhaps TRBD2 (5 bases). CDR3 size: 14 residues. Germline assignment: CDR1 DFQATT and CDR2 SNEGSKA (reference sequence). Trimming took off 3 bases at V and 5 bases at J, with 16 bases between the two ends. The CDR3, as DNA: TGCAGTGCTAGTTTAGGCTCCCCGGGGGAGACCCAGTACTTC. Translating it yields CSASLGSPGETQYF.

This clonotype appeared many times. The V call is TRBV7-9, the J call TRBJ1-4, with D possibly being TRBD1 (5 bases). Germline V lookup: CDR1 SEHNR, CDR2 FQNEAQ (reference sequence). Trimming left V 4 bases short and J 7 bases short, with 16 bases between. The CDR3 spans 15 residues. The CDR3, as DNA: TGTGCCAGCAGCTCCGCGGGACGGACTCGTGAAAAACTGTTTTTT. Translated: CASSSAGRTREKLFF. The full variable domain, its missing parts supplied by reference TRBV7-9 and TRBJ1-4, is DTGVSQNPRHKITKRGQNVTFRCDPISEHNRLYWYRQTLGQGPEFLTYFQNEAQLEKSRLLSDRFSAERPKGSFSTLEIQRTEQGDSAMYLCASSSAGRTREKLFFGSGTQLSVL.

This clonotype has more than one count but fewer than ten. V usage is TRBV7-9 and J usage is TRBJ1-6, with D perhaps TRBD1 (5 bases). CDR1 and CDR2 from the germline V gene are SEHNR and FQNEAQ (reference sequence). The CDR3 totals 13 residues. V was trimmed by 2 bases and J by 11 bases, leaving 10 bases between them. CDR3 nucleotides: TGTGCCAGCAGCTTACAGGGTTCAACACCCCTCCACTTT. Translating gives CASSLQGSTPLHF.

V and J are TRBV29-1 and TRBJ2-5, with TRBD1 as a possible D gene (6 bases). Germline V gives CDR1 SQVTM, CDR2 ANQGSEA. Trimming left V 7 bases short and J 2 bases short, with 11 bases between. The CDR3 is 12 residues long. In DNA form, the CDR3 reads TGCAGCGGTACAGGGTTTCAAGAGACCCAGTACTTC. Its translation is CSGTGFQETQYF.

The V gene is TRBV10-3, the J gene TRBJ2-4, with D perhaps TRBD1 (6 bases). V was pared by 7 bases and J by 1 base, with 14 bases between. The CDR3 consists of 15 residues. Germline V CDR1 and CDR2: ENHRY, SYGVKD. Written as DNA, the CDR3 is TGTGCCATCAAGGGGGAAGGCGGTGCCAAAAACATTCAGTACTTC. Encoded protein: CAIKGEGGAKNIQYF.

This clonotype was observed many times. The chain carries TRBV7-6 and TRBJ2-1; 8 nucleotides match TRBD2. The CDR3 has 17 residues. J lost 1 base, V lost 1 base, and 6 bases had no gene match. The V gene's germline CDR1 is SGHVS and CDR2 FNYEAQ. CDR3 amino acids: CASSLVLTSESYNEQFF. As DNA, the CDR3 is TGTGCCAGCAGCTTAGTATTGACTAGCGAGTCCTACAATGAGCAGTTCTTC.